Sequencing of this T cell receptor beta chain was carried out in a study of CD8 T cells in ankylosing spondylitis. Study-wide findings and caveats: Significantly higher representation of disease-linked clones was reported for matched ankylosing spondylitis synovial fluid. Characteristic, it appeared, of ankylosing spondylitis blood was a TCR beta motif of roughly 8 highly homologous variants.

V was trimmed by 3 bases and J by 3 bases, leaving 8 bases between them. This CDR3 has 13 amino acids. Germline CDR1 is SEHNR and CDR2 is FQNEAQ (reference sequence). Library preparation for TCR beta used quantitative 5'-RACE with molecular barcodes. TCRdb reprocessed the 5' RACE reads via MiXCR and lists one record per CDR3 protein. The data contain some 840,000 distinct CDR3 sequences, over 9.5% of them singletons. Concerning this clonotype: The antigen is undetermined.

This sequence was found in a male donor with ankylosing spondylitis. Material: blood, either unsorted or a sorted T cell fraction (not recorded which). The rearrangement uses TRBV7-9 and TRBJ1-1, with a tentative D call TRBD1 (5 bases). CDR3 nucleotide sequence: TGTGCCAGCAGCTTGGACACCCACACTGAAGCTTTCTTT. Translation gives CASSLDTHTEAFF. Full variable domain (rest looked up from reference TRBV7-9 and TRBJ1-1): DTGVSQNPRHKITKRGQNVTFRCDPISEHNRLYWYRQTLGQGPEFLTYFQNEAQLEKSRLLSDRFSAERPKGSFSTLEIQRTEQGDSAMYLCASSLDTHTEAFFGQGTRLTVV.